This T cell receptor beta chain was recovered during a study of OX40 agonist ivuxolimab in advanced cancers. In terms of the full investigation: Ivuxolimab was a fully human IgG2 agonistic monoclonal antibody targeting the costimulatory receptor OX40 (CD134). Intravenous ivuxolimab was administered to patients every 2 weeks at six dose levels: 0.01, 0.1, 0.3, 1.5, 3 and 10 mg/kg. Of the approximately 54 dose-escalation patients, hepatocellular carcinoma was present in approximately 20, melanoma in approximately 15, renal cell carcinoma in 9 and head and neck cancer in 9. A male proportion of nearly 85% and a mean age of approximately 62 years, ranging from about 23 to 90, were recorded for the dose-escalation cohort. Patients were allowed to have had prior anti-PD-1, anti-PD-L1 or anti-CTLA-4 therapy, and 40% to 45% of the dose-escalation patients had been treated with checkpoint inhibitors. Partial responses occurred in three dose-escalation patients: two with cutaneous melanoma and one with hepatocellular carcinoma. The point of sequencing TCRbeta in the periphery was to test whether ivuxolimab changed TCR sequence diversity and drove clonal T-cell expansion. The paper reports the monotherapy dose-escalation portion (N = 52 patients) of the phase I ivuxolimab trial.

Broad study findings and their caveats: Low levels of normalized T-cell clonal expansion were also shown by some nonresponding patients. At doses of 0.1 to 3.0 mg/kg, clonal expansion of both CD4+ and CD8+ T cells in blood was seen between baseline and week 6. In the 0.1-3.0 mg/kg groups, partial responders were among the patients with the lowest normalized peripheral clonal expansion, particularly in CD8+ T cells. The antigen specificity of the peripheral T cells that underwent clonal expansion was not determined. After ivuxolimab, more expanded clones were found on average in CD8+ T cells than in CD4+ T cells.

With regard to this clone: It has no known antigen specificity. Base qualities are not recorded, but no much larger clone differs from it by a single base.

The V and J ends are trimmed by 2 bases and 4 bases, leaving 6 bases between them. From cysteine to phenylalanine, the CDR3 is 14 amino acids long. This entry keeps only the CDR3 DNA: 42 bases, framed from base 1. The germline V gene sets CDR1 to SGHTA and CDR2 to FQGTGA. Patients with a history of autoimmune disease or receiving systemic immunosuppression were excluded from the trial. Peripheral blood for TCR sequencing was collected from all dose cohorts at baseline, on cycle 4 day 1, and on cycle 7 day 1. Samples were obtained from an open-label, multicenter, first-in-human phase I dose-escalation trial of ivuxolimab. Adults with locally advanced or metastatic melanoma, renal cell carcinoma, hepatocellular carcinoma or head and neck squamous cell carcinoma were enrolled in the trial. CD4+ and CD8+ T cells were sorted separately from peripheral blood before TCR sequencing. To sequence the TCRbeta CDR3 region, genomic DNA was isolated from the sorted cells. The immunoSEQ Assay was used for sequencing of TCRbeta CDR3 regions. As stored in TCRdb, this immuneACCESS dataset retains in-frame rearrangements with V and J assigned. A fraction of the clones does not appear; measured against another copy, unresolved V genes explain less than half of the discrepancy, and the remainder lacks a known reason. The table for this sample lists some 60,000 clones; about 85% of them were counted only once. The ten largest clones add up to 4% of the sample.

The receptor's source is an adult with an advanced solid tumor such as melanoma, head and neck, liver or kidney cancer. Sequenced material: CD4+ or CD8+ T cells sorted from blood, taken in a trial of the OX40 agonist ivuxolimab. The chain is encoded by TRBV7-3 joined to TRBJ2-6; no D gene can be assigned with confidence. This receptor has the CDR3 CASSLSGGANVLTF. The sequenced DNA: TGTGCCAGCAGCTTATCAGGCGGGGCCAACGTCCTGACTTTC.